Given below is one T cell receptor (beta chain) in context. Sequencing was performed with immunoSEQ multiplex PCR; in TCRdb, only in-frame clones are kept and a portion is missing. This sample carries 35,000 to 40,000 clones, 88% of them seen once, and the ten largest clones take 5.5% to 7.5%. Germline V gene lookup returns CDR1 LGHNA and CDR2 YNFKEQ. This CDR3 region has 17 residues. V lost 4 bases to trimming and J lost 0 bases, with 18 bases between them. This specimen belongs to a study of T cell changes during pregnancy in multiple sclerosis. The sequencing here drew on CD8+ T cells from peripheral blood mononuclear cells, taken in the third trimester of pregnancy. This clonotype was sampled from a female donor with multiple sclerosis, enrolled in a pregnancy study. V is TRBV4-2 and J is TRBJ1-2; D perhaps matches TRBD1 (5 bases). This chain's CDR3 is CASSPYPGQGPNYGYTF. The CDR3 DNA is TGTGCCAGCAGCCCCTACCCCGGGCAGGGCCCTAACTATGGCTACACCTTC.